The source of this T cell receptor beta chain is a study of beta chain features in type 1 diabetes. Study background: All of the samples together had 107,917,701 sorted cells examined. Points from the study as a whole: Insertion counts at VDJ junctions were lower in type 1 diabetes patients, who also showed more deletions there. Healthy donors had naive, central memory and Treg TCRB repertoires that appeared less similar than those seen among patients. The study found moderately but significantly shorter TCRB CDR3s in all four CD4+ subsets of Type 1 diabetes patients.

CDR1 and CDR2 (germline): SQVTM, ANQGSEA. This CDR3 has 14 amino acids. V gave up 4 bases and J gave up 0 bases, with 12 bases separating them. This clone was detected once. Its specificity is not known. All of the isolated RNA was reverse transcribed, so expressed TCRB transcripts were sequenced. This table comes from immunoSEQ multiplex PCR, and its TCRdb copy is limited to in-frame clones, with some not included. The sample yields 150,000 to 200,000 clones, approximately 62% seen once. The clonotype was recovered from a young man with type 1 diabetes. The rearrangement links TRBV29-1 to TRBJ1-1, with D possibly TRBD1 on 5 matching bases. The sequenced sample consisted of naive CD4+ T cells from blood. The chain's CDR3 is CSVGVQGMNTEAFF. In nucleotides, the CDR3 is TGCAGCGTTGGGGTCCAGGGTATGAACACTGAAGCTTTCTTT.